The clone carrying this T cell receptor (beta chain) was seen once. The data were taken from a study of OX40 agonist ivuxolimab in advanced cancers. Germline V gives CDR1 PRHDT, CDR2 FYEKMQ (reference sequence). Trimming took 3 bases from V and 2 from J, leaving 8 bases between them. CDR3 size: 14 residues. The assay was immunoSEQ multiplex PCR, and TCRdb's table has in-frame clones only and misses some. The sample carries 70,000 to 95,000 clones, 90% to 95% recorded once. The V gene is TRBV13, the J gene TRBJ1-3; D possibly corresponds to TRBD1 (6 bases). The clonotype was recovered from an adult with an advanced solid tumor such as melanoma, head and neck, liver or kidney cancer. This sample comprised CD4+ or CD8+ T cells sorted from blood, obtained in a trial of the OX40 agonist ivuxolimab. CDR3 amino acids: CASSFRGAGNTIYF. In DNA form, the CDR3 reads TGTGCCAGCAGCTTCAGGGGTGCTGGAAACACCATATATTTT.